The source of this T cell receptor beta chain is a study of CD8 T cells in ankylosing spondylitis. Regarding the study as a whole: Certain motif variants had earlier appeared in reactive arthritis synovial fluid and blood.

The CDR3 runs to 15 residues. The V end was cut by 8 bases, the J end by 5 bases, with 19 bases between. CDR1 and CDR2 (germline): MGHRA, YSYEKL. This clonotype has just a few counts. Its antigen remains unidentified. From the 5' RACE reads, TCRdb called clonotypes with MiXCR, one entry per CDR3 protein. The table includes about 400,000 distinct CDR3 sequences, 20% to 25% detected once. Specimen: blood, either unsorted or a sorted T cell fraction (not recorded which). The rearrangement uses TRBV4-1 and TRBJ2-1; possibly TRBD1 or TRBD2 for D (5 bases each). The sequence was obtained from a male donor with ankylosing spondylitis or in good health (not recorded which). The CDR3 spells CASGYLREIDNEQFF. In DNA, the CDR3 is TGCGCCAGCGGGTACCTCAGGGAGATCGACAATGAGCAGTTCTTC.